The 11 T cell receptor beta chains below were found in one sample sequenced in a study of blood T cell repertoires in COVID-19. Sequenced by immunoSEQ multiplex PCR; TCRdb stores in-frame clones only, minus some. The data contain 160,000 or so clones, 65% to 90% of them singletons. The sequenced sample was PBMCs or T cells enriched from blood (not recorded which). The receptor source for this set is a man aged 45 to 65 who had recovered from COVID-19.

The V and J genes are TRBV7-2 and TRBJ1-5, with 7 bases aligning to TRBD1. V trimming: 5 bases; J trimming: 1 base; junction bases outside the gene matches: 11. The CDR3 runs 17 residues. Germline V lookup: CDR1 SGHTA, CDR2 FQGNSA. DNA for the CDR3: TGTGCCAGCAGCCCCCGGACAGGATCCGCGAGCAATCAGCCCCAGCATTTT. Its protein product is CASSPRTGSASNQPQHF.

Only one count was recorded for this clone. The rearrangement links TRBV3-1 (or the pseudogene TRBV3-2) to TRBJ2-5; the D gene is possibly TRBD1 (6 bases). This CDR3 spans 18 amino acids. Germline V lookup: CDR1 LGHDT, CDR2 YNNKEL (reference sequence). Deletions cut 4 bases from V and 0 bases from J, with 21 bases between. Here the CDR3 DNA reads TGTGCCAGCAGCCGAGCTTATCCGTGGGGGACAAACCAAGAGACCCAGTACTTC. This gives the protein CASSRAYPWGTNQETQYF.

This clone showed up just a few times. The CDR3 DNA sequence: TGTGCCAGCTCACTCACGACAGGGGGCTATGAGCAGTACTTC. Protein: CASSLTTGGYEQYF. The chain has TRBV18 and TRBJ2-7; TRBD1 matches 10 bases. This CDR3 is built from 14 residues. Looked up from germline, CDR1 is KGHSH and CDR2 is LQKENI. With 4 bases clipped from V and 7 bases from J, the junction kept 7 bases outside the gene matches. The full variable domain, in which reference TRBV18 and TRBJ2-7 provide the parts outside the CDR3, is NAGVMQNPRHLVRRRGQEARLRCSPMKGHSHVYWYRQLPEEGLKFMVYLQKENIIDESGMPKERFSAEFPKEGPSILRIQQVVRGDSAAYFCASSLTTGGYEQYFGPGTRLTVT.

The chain uses TRBV12-3 or TRBV12-4 and TRBJ1-3; no firm D call. Trimming took 6 bases from V and 4 from J, leaving 10 bases between them. The CDR3 is made up of 13 amino acids. This chain's CDR3 is CASRRGGGNTIYF. DNA for the CDR3: TGTGCCAGCAGGCGAGGCGGGGGAAACACCATATATTTT.

This sequence joins TRBV30 and TRBJ1-5; D possibly corresponds to TRBD1 (6 bases). Between the trimmed V and J ends, which lost 4 bases and 1 base, there was a span of 17 bases. This CDR3 has 16 residues. Per the germline V gene, CDR1 is GTSNPN and CDR2 is SVGIG (reference sequence). DNA for the CDR3: TGTGCCTGGACCCCAGCGGGGGGCCGCAGCAATCAGCCCCAGCATTTT. Protein product: CAWTPAGGRSNQPQHF.

The V call is TRBV18, the J call TRBJ2-3; TRBD2 aligns across 9 bases. The length of the CDR3 is 15 residues. Germline CDR1 is KGHSH and CDR2 is LQKENI. With 2 bases clipped from V and 3 bases from J, the junction kept 3 bases outside the gene matches. CDR3 protein: CASSPLAGATDTQYF. As DNA, the CDR3 is TGTGCCAGCTCACCATTAGCGGGGGCGACAGATACGCAGTATTTT.

The gene calls are TRBV5-8 and TRBJ1-2, with D uncertain. The CDR3 runs 14 residues. Germline V gene sequence: CDR1 SGHTS, CDR2 YDEGEE. The V end lost 4 bases, the J end lost 3 bases, and 13 bases lay between the germline ends. The CDR3 here is CASSLRSHHYGYTF. In nucleotides, the CDR3 is TGTGCCAGCAGCCTCCGCAGTCACCACTATGGCTACACCTTC.

This clone was observed at least ten times. V is TRBV4-2 and J is TRBJ2-1, with D possibly being TRBD2 (6 bases). There are 14 residues in the CDR3. Trimming removed 1 base at V and 7 bases at J, with 11 bases between. Germline loops: CDR1 LGHNA, CDR2 YNFKEQ. The CDR3 spells CASSQGGAQNEQFF. The CDR3 nucleotides are TGTGCCAGCAGCCAAGGCGGGGCCCAGAATGAGCAGTTCTTC.

The chain employs TRBV3-1 (or the pseudogene TRBV3-2) and TRBJ2-2; TRBD1 matches at 10 bases. The CDR3 is 15 amino acids. Germline V CDR1 and CDR2: LGHDT, YNNKEL (reference sequence). The trim removed 7 bases at V and 5 bases at J, leaving 7 bases unmatched. The CDR3 here is CASTTWTGGTGELFF. The CDR3 coding sequence is TGTGCCAGCACCACCTGGACAGGGGGGACCGGGGAGCTGTTTTTT.

The table lists this clone with a count of one. V is TRBV7-6 and J is TRBJ2-2; 8 bases line up with TRBD2. Germline assignment: CDR1 SGHVS and CDR2 FNYEAQ. The trim removed 5 bases at V and 1 base at J, leaving 6 bases unmatched. The CDR3 sequence is 16 residues long. The CDR3 spells CASSLTSGRNTGELFF. In DNA form, the CDR3 reads TGTGCCAGCAGCCTAACTAGCGGACGGAACACCGGGGAGCTGTTTTTT.

This rearrangement joins TRBV3-1 (or the pseudogene TRBV3-2) to TRBJ2-7, with 8 bases that match TRBD2. The CDR3 length is 15 residues. CDR1 LGHDT and CDR2 YNNKEL come from the germline V gene (reference sequence). V was pared by 2 bases and J by 0 bases, with 3 bases of the junction left unmatched. As DNA, the CDR3 is TGTGCCAGCAGCCAAAGCGGGGGCAGCTCCTACGAGCAGTACTTC. Its protein product is CASSQSGGSSYEQYF.